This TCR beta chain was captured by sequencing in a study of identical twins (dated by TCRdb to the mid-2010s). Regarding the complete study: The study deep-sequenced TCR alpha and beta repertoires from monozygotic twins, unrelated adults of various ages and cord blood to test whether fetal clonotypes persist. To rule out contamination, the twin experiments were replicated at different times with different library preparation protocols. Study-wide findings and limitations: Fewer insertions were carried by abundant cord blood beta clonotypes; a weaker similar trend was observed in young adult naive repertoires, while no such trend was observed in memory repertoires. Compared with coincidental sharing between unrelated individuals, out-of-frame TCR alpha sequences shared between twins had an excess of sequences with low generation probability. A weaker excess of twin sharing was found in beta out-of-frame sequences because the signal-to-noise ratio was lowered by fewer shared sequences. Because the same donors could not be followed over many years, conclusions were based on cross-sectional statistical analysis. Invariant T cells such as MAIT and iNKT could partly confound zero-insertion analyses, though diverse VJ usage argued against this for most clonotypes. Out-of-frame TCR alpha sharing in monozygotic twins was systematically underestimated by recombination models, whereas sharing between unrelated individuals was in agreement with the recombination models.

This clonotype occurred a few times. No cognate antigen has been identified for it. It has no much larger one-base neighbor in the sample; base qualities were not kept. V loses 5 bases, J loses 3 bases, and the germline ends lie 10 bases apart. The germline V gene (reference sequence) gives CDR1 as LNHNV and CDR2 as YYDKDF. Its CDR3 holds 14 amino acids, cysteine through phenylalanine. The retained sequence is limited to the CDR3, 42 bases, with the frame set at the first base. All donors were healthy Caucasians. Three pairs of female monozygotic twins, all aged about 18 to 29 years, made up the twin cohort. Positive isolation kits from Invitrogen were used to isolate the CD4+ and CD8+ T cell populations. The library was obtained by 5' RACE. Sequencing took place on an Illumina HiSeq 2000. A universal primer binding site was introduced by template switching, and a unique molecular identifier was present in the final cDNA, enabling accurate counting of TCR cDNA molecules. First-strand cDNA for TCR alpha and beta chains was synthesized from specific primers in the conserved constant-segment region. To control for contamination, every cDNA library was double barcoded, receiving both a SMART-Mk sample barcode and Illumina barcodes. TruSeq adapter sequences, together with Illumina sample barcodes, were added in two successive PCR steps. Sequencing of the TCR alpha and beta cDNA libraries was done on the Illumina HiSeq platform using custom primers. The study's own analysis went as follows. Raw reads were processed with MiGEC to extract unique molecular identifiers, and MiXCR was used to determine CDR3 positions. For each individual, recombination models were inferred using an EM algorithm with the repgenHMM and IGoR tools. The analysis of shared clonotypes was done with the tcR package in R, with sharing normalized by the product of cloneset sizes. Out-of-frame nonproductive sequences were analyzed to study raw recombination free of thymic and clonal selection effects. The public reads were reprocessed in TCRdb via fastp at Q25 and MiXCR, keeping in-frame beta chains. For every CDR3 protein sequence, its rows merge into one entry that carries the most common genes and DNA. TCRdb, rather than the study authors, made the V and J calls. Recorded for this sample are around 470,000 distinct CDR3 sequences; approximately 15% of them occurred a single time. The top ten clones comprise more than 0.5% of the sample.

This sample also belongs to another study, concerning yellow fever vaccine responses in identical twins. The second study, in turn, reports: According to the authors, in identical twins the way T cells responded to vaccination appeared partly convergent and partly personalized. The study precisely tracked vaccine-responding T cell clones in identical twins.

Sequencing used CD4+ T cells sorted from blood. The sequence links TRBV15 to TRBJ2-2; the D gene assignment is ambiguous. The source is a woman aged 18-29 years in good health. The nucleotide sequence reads TGTGCCACCAGCTATAGTGTTGACACCGGGGAGCTGTTTTTT. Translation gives CATSYSVDTGELFF.